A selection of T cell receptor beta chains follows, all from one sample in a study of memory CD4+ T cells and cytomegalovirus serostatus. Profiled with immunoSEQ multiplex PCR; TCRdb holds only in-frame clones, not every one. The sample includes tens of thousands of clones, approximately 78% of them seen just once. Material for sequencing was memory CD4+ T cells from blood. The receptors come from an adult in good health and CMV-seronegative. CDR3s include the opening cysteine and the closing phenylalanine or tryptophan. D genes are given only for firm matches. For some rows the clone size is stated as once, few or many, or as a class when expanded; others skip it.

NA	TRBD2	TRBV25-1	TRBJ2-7	CASSELGRDEQYF	TGTGCCAGCAGTGAATTAGGGAGGGACGAGCAGTACTTC
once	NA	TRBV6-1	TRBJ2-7	CASSEGTRWYPEQYF	TGTGCCAGCAGTGAAGGAACTAGGTGGTACCCCGAGCAGTACTTC
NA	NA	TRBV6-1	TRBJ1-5	CASSENLGGTSAQHF	TGTGCCAGCAGTGAAAATTTGGGAGGGACATCAGCCCAGCATTTT
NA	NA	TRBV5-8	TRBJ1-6	CASSLGVGGGNSPLHF	TGTGCCAGCAGCTTGGGAGTTGGGGGGGGTAATTCACCCCTCCACTTT
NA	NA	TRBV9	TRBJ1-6	CASSVGISYNSPLHF	TGTGCCAGCAGCGTAGGCATCTCCTATAATTCACCCCTCCACTTT
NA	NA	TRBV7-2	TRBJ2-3	CASSLESVPYKDTQYF	TGTGCCAGCAGCTTAGAGTCGGTCCCATACAAAGATACGCAGTATTTT
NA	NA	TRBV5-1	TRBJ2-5	CASSLAEGRETQYF	TGCGCCAGCAGCTTGGCCGAGGGAAGGGAGACCCAGTACTTC
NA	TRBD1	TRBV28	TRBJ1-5	CASSLGQGGDQPQHF	TGTGCCAGCAGTTTGGGACAGGGGGGGGATCAGCCCCAGCATTTT
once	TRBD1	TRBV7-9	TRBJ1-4	CASSPTGDATNEKLFF	TGTGCCAGCAGCCCCACAGGGGACGCAACTAATGAAAAACTGTTTTTT
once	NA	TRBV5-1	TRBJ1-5	CASSLLGGNQPQHF	TGCGCCAGCAGCTTGTTGGGGGGAAATCAGCCCCAGCATTTT
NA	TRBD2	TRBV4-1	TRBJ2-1	CASTPWGLAGVSEQFF	TGCGCCAGCACGCCCTGGGGGCTAGCGGGGGTGAGTGAGCAGTTCTTC
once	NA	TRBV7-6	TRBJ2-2	CASSLGQANTGELFF	TGTGCCAGCAGCTTAGGACAGGCGAACACCGGGGAGCTGTTTTTT
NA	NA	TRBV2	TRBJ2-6	CASRGAGANVLTF	TGTGCCAGCCGGGGCGCTGGGGCCAACGTCCTGACTTTC
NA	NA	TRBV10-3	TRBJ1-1	CAIRLTGIRTEAFF	TGTGCCATCAGATTGACAGGAATCCGCACTGAAGCTTTCTTT
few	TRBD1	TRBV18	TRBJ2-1	CASSPPGQAFNEQFF	TGTGCCAGCTCACCCCCGGGACAGGCTTTTAATGAGCAGTTCTTC
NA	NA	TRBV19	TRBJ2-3	CASSISGATDTQYF	TGTGCCAGTAGTATTTCGGGGGCCACAGATACGCAGTATTTT
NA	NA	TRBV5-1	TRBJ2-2	CASSLDRLTTGELFF	TGCGCCAGCAGCTTGGACAGACTCACCACCGGGGAGCTGTTTTTT
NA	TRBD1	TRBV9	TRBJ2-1	CASSTRDSYNEQFF	TGTGCCAGCAGCACGAGGGACAGCTACAATGAGCAGTTCTTC
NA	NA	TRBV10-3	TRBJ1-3	CATRGGPGNTIYF	TGTGCCACCCGGGGGGGGCCTGGAAACACCATATATTTT
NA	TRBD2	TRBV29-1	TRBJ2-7	CSVERLAGEQYF	TGCAGCGTTGAACGGCTAGCGGGAGAGCAGTACTTC
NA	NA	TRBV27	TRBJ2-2	CASSPWTVGDTGELFF	TGTGCCAGCAGTCCCTGGACAGTGGGAGACACCGGGGAGCTGTTTTTT
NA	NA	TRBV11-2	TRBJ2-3	CASSLAGDPYTDTQYF	TGTGCCAGCAGCTTAGCCGGAGACCCTTACACAGATACGCAGTATTTT
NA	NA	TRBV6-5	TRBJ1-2	CASSYRGYGYTF	TGTGCCAGCAGTTACCGGGGCTATGGCTACACCTTC
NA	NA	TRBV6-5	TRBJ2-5	CASRPDSLQETQYF	TGTGCCAGCAGGCCAGACAGTCTTCAAGAGACCCAGTACTTC
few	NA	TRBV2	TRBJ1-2	CASSETVYGYTF	TGTGCCAGCAGTGAAACTGTCTATGGCTACACCTTC
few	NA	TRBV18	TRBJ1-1	CASSPGADSNTEAFF	TGTGCCAGCTCACCAGGGGCAGATAGTAACACTGAAGCTTTCTTT
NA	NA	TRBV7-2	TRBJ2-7	CASSRRRDSYEQYF	TGTGCCAGCAGCCGACGCCGAGACAGCTACGAGCAGTACTTC
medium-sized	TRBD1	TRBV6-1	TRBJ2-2	CASSGQGVDGELFF	TGTGCCAGCAGTGGACAGGGGGTCGACGGGGAGCTGTTTTTT
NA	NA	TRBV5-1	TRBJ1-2	CASSIDLNYGYTF	TGCGCCAGCAGCATTGACTTGAACTATGGCTACACCTTC
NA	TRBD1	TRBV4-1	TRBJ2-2	CASRRTGDGVGTGELFF	TGCGCCAGCAGACGGACAGGGGATGGGGTGGGCACCGGGGAGCTGTTTTTT
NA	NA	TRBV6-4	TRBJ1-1	CASSDSNRNTEAFF	TGTGCCAGCAGTGACTCGAACAGGAACACTGAAGCTTTCTTT
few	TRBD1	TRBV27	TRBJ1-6	CASSWTGGSPLHF	TGTGCCAGCAGTTGGACAGGGGGTTCACCCCTCCACTTT
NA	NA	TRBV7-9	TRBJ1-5	CASSSRSDQPQHF	TGTGCCAGCAGCTCCCGATCCGATCAGCCCCAGCATTTT
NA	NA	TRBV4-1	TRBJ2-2	CASSQGEAIVTGELFF	TGCGCCAGCAGCCAAGGAGAGGCAATCGTAACGGGGGAGCTGTTTTTT
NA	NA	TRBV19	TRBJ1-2	CARHMGEEGPYGGYTF	TGTGCCAGACATATGGGGGAGGAGGGGCCATACGGTGGCTACACCTTC
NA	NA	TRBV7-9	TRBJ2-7	CASTLGQGTYEQYF	TGTGCCAGCACCCTTGGGCAGGGTACCTACGAGCAGTACTTC
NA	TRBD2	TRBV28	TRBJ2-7	CASSLAGGRQYF	TGTGCCAGCAGTTTAGCGGGAGGGCGGCAGTACTTC
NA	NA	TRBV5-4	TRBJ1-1	CASSLEVNTEAFF	TGTGCCAGCAGCTTGGAGGTGAACACTGAAGCTTTCTTT
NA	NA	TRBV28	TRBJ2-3	CASSFQTDTQYF	TGTGCCAGCAGTTTCCAAACAGATACGCAGTATTTT
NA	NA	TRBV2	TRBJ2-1	CASMSEGTYNEQFF	TGTGCCAGCATGTCAGAGGGGACCTACAATGAGCAGTTCTTC
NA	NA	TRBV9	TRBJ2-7	CASSVALVATEQYF	TGTGCCAGCAGCGTAGCTTTGGTAGCGACTGAGCAGTACTTC
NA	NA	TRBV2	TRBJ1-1	CASAPSGMMNTEAFF	TGTGCCAGCGCTCCCTCCGGGATGATGAACACTGAAGCTTTCTTT
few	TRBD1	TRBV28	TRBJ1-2	CASSDRVAYGYTF	TGTGCCAGCTCTGACAGGGTGGCCTATGGCTACACCTTC
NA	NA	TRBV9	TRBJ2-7	CASSRGLGDYEQYF	TGTGCCAGCAGCCGGGGTTTGGGCGACTACGAGCAGTACTTC
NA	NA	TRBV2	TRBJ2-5	CASRLSETQYF	TGTGCCAGCAGGCTGTCGGAGACCCAGTACTTC
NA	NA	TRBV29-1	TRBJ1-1	CSVSGGPSGTEAFF	TGCAGCGTTTCCGGGGGTCCCTCGGGCACTGAAGCTTTCTTT
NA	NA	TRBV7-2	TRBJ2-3	CASSLVGTQYF	TGTGCCAGCAGCTTAGTGGGTACGCAGTATTTT
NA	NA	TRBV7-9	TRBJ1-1	CASSLETPNTEAFF	TGTGCCAGCAGCTTAGAGACTCCGAACACTGAAGCTTTCTTT
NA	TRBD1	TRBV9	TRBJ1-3	CASSETQGGNTIYF	TGTGCCAGCAGCGAGACACAGGGGGGAAACACCATATATTTT
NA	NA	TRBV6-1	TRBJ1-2	CASSDWGADGYTF	TGTGCCAGCAGTGATTGGGGGGCGGATGGCTACACCTTC
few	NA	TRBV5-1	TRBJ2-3	CASSLVSDTQYF	TGCGCCAGCAGCTTGGTCTCAGATACGCAGTATTTT
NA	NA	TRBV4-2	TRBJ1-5	CASSQPGSQPQHF	TGTGCCAGCAGCCAACCGGGAAGTCAGCCCCAGCATTTT
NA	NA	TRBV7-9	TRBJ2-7	CASTYPWAGTEQYF	TGTGCCAGCACCTACCCCTGGGCAGGGACCGAGCAGTACTTC
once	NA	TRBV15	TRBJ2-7	CATSRGGGQQVAYEQYF	TGTGCCACCAGCAGGGGCGGCGGCCAACAGGTAGCCTACGAGCAGTACTTC